One and the same sample provided the 4 T cell receptor beta chains below, sequenced in a study of blood T cells in healthy people across ages. A second PCR, run for 7 to 11 cycles, used a sample-barcoded 5' primer plus a J-beta primer mix. One entry per CDR3 protein, called by TCRdb with MiXCR from the 5' RACE reads. Seen here are hundreds of thousands of distinct CDR3 sequences, more than 45% observed once, and the top ten hold less than 15%. The sequenced sample was blood. These receptors all come from a woman aged 80 or older in good health.

The chain uses TRBV11-2 and TRBJ2-4; 11 nucleotides match TRBD2. The better agreement between TRBJ2-7 and the DNA end casts doubt on the J call. The CDR3 runs 15 residues. The germline CDR1 and CDR2 sequences are SGHAT and FQNNGV. The CDR3 DNA follows: TGTGCCAGCAGCTTATACGGGACTAGCGGATACGAGCAGTACTTC. Translated, it gives CASSLYGTSGYEQYF.

This chain joins TRBV20-1 and TRBJ1-4; D is unclear. Looked up from germline, CDR1 is DFQATT and CDR2 is SNEGSKA (reference sequence). The CDR3 is made up of 13 amino acids. Trimming took 3 bases from V and 4 from J, leaving 9 bases between them. The CDR3 DNA follows: TGCAGTGCTAGGTTAAGGGATAATGAAAAACTGTTTTTT. Translated: CSARLRDNEKLFF.

This sequence joins TRBV4-2 and TRBJ2-6, with a possible D match to TRBD1 (7 bases). The V and J ends lost 4 bases and 0 bases respectively, with 19 bases between them. From germline, CDR1 is LGHNA and CDR2 YNFKEQ. The CDR3 totals 19 residues. CDR3 loop: CASSPEGQTLLSGANVLTF. CDR3 DNA: TGTGCCAGCAGCCCGGAGGGACAGACCTTACTCTCTGGGGCCAACGTCCTGACTTTC.

This clonotype was seen once. A single base separates this from a much larger clone, so it may be a read error. The V and J genes are TRBV27 and TRBJ1-2, with 8 positions matching TRBD1. Germline V CDR1 and CDR2: MNHEY, SMNVEV (reference sequence). This CDR3 is 14 amino acids long. In DNA form, the CDR3 reads TGTGTCAGCACGACCAACACGGACAGGGCCGGCTACACCTTC. Amino acids: CVSTTNTDRAGYTF.